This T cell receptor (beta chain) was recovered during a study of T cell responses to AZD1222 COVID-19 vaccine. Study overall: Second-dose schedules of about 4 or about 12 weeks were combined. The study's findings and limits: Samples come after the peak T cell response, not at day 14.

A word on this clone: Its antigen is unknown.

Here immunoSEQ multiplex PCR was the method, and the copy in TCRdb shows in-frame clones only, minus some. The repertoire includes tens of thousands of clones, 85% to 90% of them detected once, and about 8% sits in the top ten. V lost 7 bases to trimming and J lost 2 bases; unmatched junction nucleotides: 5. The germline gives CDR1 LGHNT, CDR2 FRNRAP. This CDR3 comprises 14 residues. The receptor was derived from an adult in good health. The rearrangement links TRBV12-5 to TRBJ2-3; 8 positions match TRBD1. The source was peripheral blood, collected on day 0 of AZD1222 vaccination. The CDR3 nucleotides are TGTGCTAGTGCAAAACAGGGGGTCACAGATACGCAGTATTTT. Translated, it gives CASAKQGVTDTQYF.